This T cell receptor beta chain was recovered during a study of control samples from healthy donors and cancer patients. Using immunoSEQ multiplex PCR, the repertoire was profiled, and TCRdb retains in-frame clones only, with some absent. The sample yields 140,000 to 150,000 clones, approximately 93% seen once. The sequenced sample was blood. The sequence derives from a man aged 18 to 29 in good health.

This CDR3 is CASRGPEAYNEQFF. In DNA, the CDR3 is TGTGCCAGCAGGGGGCCCGAAGCCTACAATGAGCAGTTCTTC. The chain combines TRBV27 with TRBJ2-1, with D possibly being TRBD1 (5 bases). V was trimmed by 6 bases and J by 2 bases, leaving 11 bases between them. The germline V gene has CDR1 MNHEY and CDR2 SMNVEV (reference sequence). The CDR3 has 14 amino acids.